This T cell receptor beta chain was identified in a study of blood T cell repertoires in COVID-19. The wider study: Both acute and convalescent COVID-19 samples were obtained from the United States, Italy and Spain. Nucleic acid was either cDNA or gDNA, and it came from T cells, B-cell-depleted T cells, or PBMCs.

In the original processing: Cell counts per sample came from amplifying reference gene primers. The repertoire was sequenced with immunoSEQ multiplex PCR; TCRdb's copy has only in-frame clones and lacks some. The D gene and trimming were derived from the DNA, and the V and J assignments and clone size from that table. The sample includes roughly 180,000 clones, roughly four fifths of them seen just once. Recruited during active infection, patients (from Seattle) were subsequently followed longitudinally. V dropped 5 bases and J dropped 5 bases, with 12 bases sitting between them. Per the germline V gene, CDR1 is ENHRY and CDR2 is SYGVKD. The CDR3 spans 14 residues.

The rearrangement links TRBV10-3 to TRBJ1-4; a weak D match, TRBD1 (6 bases). The sequence was collected from a woman in her 40s with COVID-19, enrolled during active disease. Source material: peripheral blood. The CDR3 region is CAISKTGLNEKLFF. DNA for the CDR3: TGTGCCATCAGTAAGACAGGTCTAAATGAAAAACTGTTTTTT.